This record concerns one T cell receptor beta chain sequence. Its antigen is unknown. The data belong to a study of graft-versus-host responses after intestinal transplantation. Using immunoSEQ multiplex PCR, the repertoire was profiled, and TCRdb retains in-frame clones only, with some absent. The table has approximately 92,000 clones, approximately 90% seen once. The trim removed 4 bases at V and 8 bases at J, leaving 8 bases unmatched. Germline CDR1 and CDR2: SGDLS and YYNGEE. The CDR3 has 14 residues. The chain carries TRBV9 and TRBJ2-1; 8 positions agree with TRBD2. This clonotype was sampled from a human donor who received an intestinal transplant. Specimen: unstimulated CD8+ T cells sorted from spleen or lymph node cells, collected before intestinal transplant. CDR3 residues: CASSSRTSFDEQFF. The CDR3 DNA reads TGTGCCAGCAGCTCTAGGACTAGCTTCGATGAGCAGTTCTTC.